This is a list of T cell receptor beta chains from one sample in a study of OX40 agonist ivuxolimab in advanced cancers. TCRdb keeps only in-frame clones here, not all; method: immunoSEQ multiplex PCR. The data hold tens of thousands of clones, with about 79% observed a single time. The input for sequencing was CD4+ or CD8+ T cells sorted from blood, taken in a trial of the OX40 agonist ivuxolimab. These receptors were obtained from an adult with an advanced solid tumor such as melanoma, head and neck, liver or kidney cancer. CDR3s include the opening cysteine and the closing phenylalanine or tryptophan. The order of the fields is J gene, clone size, D gene, V gene, CDR3 DNA, CDR3 protein. The D gene is left open where the match is weak. A row's size may be missing; if present it is once, few, many or a size class.

TRBJ2-7 | - | TRBD2 | TRBV5-6 | TGTGCCAGCAGCTCCCGAGAGCGGGGGCGTTTTACCTACGAGCAGTACTTC | CASSSRERGRFTYEQYF
TRBJ2-3 | hyperexpanded | - | TRBV28 | TGTGCCAGCAGTCAACAGGGTACCTACACAGATACGCAGTATTTT | CASSQQGTYTDTQYF
TRBJ1-2 | - | - | TRBV4-1 | TGCGCCAGCAGCCTCTTAATAGGGCAGCATGGCTACACCTTC | CASSLLIGQHGYTF
TRBJ2-1 | - | - | TRBV7-8 | TGTGCCAGCAGCTTAGTTAGCAATGAGCAGTTCTTC | CASSLVSNEQFF
TRBJ2-7 | few | - | TRBV7-3 | TGTGCCAGCAGCTCGGCGCCGAGGAACGAGCAGTACTTC | CASSSAPRNEQYF
TRBJ2-5 | - | TRBD2 | TRBV5-1 | TGCGCCAGCAGCTCACCTACTAGCGGGATCAATGAGCAGTACTTC | CASSSPTSGINEQYF
TRBJ2-3 | - | TRBD2 | TRBV5-6 | TGTGCCAGCAGCACAGGGACTAGCGGGGCAGATACGCAGTATTTT | CASSTGTSGADTQYF
TRBJ1-3 | - | - | TRBV6-1 | TGTGCCGGCAGGCTGCTGAATGGAAACACCATATATTTT | CAGRLLNGNTIYF
TRBJ2-7 | - | TRBD2 | TRBV13 | TGTGCCAGCAGCTCAAGGAGCGGGAGGGCCTACGAGCAGTACTTC | CASSSRSGRAYEQYF
TRBJ2-7 | - | - | TRBV10-3 | TGTGCCATCAGACAGGGTGGGAGCTACGAGCAGTACTTC | CAIRQGGSYEQYF
TRBJ2-3 | once | - | TRBV7-8 | TGTGCCAGCAGCTTGGGCACAGATACGCAGTATTTT | CASSLGTDTQYF
TRBJ2-3 | - | - | TRBV7-8 | TGTGCCAGCAGCCGTACCCACGGAAAAAGCACAGATACGCAGTATTTT | CASSRTHGKSTDTQYF
TRBJ1-1 | - | - | TRBV23-1 | TGCGCCAGCAGTCAATGGGGGGCAGGGAACACTGAAGCTTTCTTT | CASSQWGAGNTEAFF
TRBJ2-7 | - | - | TRBV2 | TGTGCCAGCAGGTTCACCTACGAGCAGTACTTC | CASRFTYEQYF
TRBJ2-5 | - | - | TRBV4-1 | TGCGCCAGCAGCCAAGGGGGGCTCAAGGAGACCCAGTACTTC | CASSQGGLKETQYF
TRBJ1-2 | - | TRBD1 | TRBV2 | TGTGCCAGCAAACAGGGGGGTTATGGCTACACCTTC | CASKQGGYGYTF
TRBJ2-7 | - | - | TRBV6-5 | TGTGCCACCCGTGGGACCGGGAGTTCCTACGAGCAGTACTTC | CATRGTGSSYEQYF
TRBJ1-2 | - | - | TRBV18 | TGTGCCAGCTCACCGTTTTCAGGCCCTCAATTGCAAACCTCCAGCTACACCTTC | CASSPFSGPQLQTSSYTF
TRBJ1-4 | - | TRBD1 | TRBV5-1 | TGCGCCAGCAGCTTGCGGACAGGCGGAAAACTGTTTTTT | CASSLRTGGKLFF
TRBJ2-7 | - | - | TRBV27 | TGTGCCAGCAGTGGGGCACCTCACTACGAGCAGTACTTC | CASSGAPHYEQYF
TRBJ1-1 | - | - | TRBV18 | TGTGCCAGCTCACCACCAGGGGTGACTGAAGCTTTCTTT | CASSPPGVTEAFF
TRBJ2-1 | - | - | TRBV18 | TGTGCCAGCTCACCGGCAGGCACCTCCTACAATGAGCAGTTCTTC | CASSPAGTSYNEQFF
TRBJ2-3 | - | TRBD1 | TRBV2 | TGTGCCAGCAGCCGGGACAGGGGGCGTACAGATACGCAGTATTTT | CASSRDRGRTDTQYF
TRBJ1-3 | - | - | TRBV19 | TGTGCCAGTATCGGGGACACGCACTCTGGAAACACCATATATTTT | CASIGDTHSGNTIYF
TRBJ1-5 | few | - | TRBV7-3 | TGTGCCAGCAGCTTGTCGGGGGGCAATCAGCCCCAGCATTTT | CASSLSGGNQPQHF
TRBJ2-1 | - | - | TRBV6-5 | TGTGCCAGCAGTTACCGAAACTACAATGAGCAGTTCTTC | CASSYRNYNEQFF
TRBJ2-2 | - | TRBD1 | TRBV9 | TGTGCCAGCAGCAAGAGACAGGGGTCCGGGGAGCTGTTTTTT | CASSKRQGSGELFF
TRBJ1-4 | once | - | TRBV7-6 | TGTGCCAGCAGCTTGGCGAATCTTGAAAAACTGTTTTTT | CASSLANLEKLFF
TRBJ2-7 | - | - | TRBV28 | TGTGCCAGTTTAGAGAATAACCTCGGACGAAGAGCATGGTACGAGCAGTACTTC | CASLENNLGRRAWYEQYF
TRBJ2-5 | - | TRBD2 | TRBV19 | TGTGCCAGTGCTAGGGAGGGGCTGTGGGAGACCCAGTACTTC | CASAREGLWETQYF
TRBJ1-1 | - | - | TRBV11-2 | TGTGCCAGCAGCTTAGAGGCAGGGCGCGTGAACACTGAAGCTTTCTTT | CASSLEAGRVNTEAFF
TRBJ1-2 | - | - | TRBV6-1 | TGTGCCAGCAGTCCCGGGGGGATGAGCTACACCTTC | CASSPGGMSYTF
TRBJ2-2 | - | TRBD2 | TRBV7-2 | TGTGCCAGCAGCCCCACCCTGGGACTAGCGGGGCCGAACACCGGGGAGCTGTTTTTT | CASSPTLGLAGPNTGELFF
TRBJ2-7 | large | - | TRBV6-1 | TGTGCCAGCAGTGACCGCCCGGGACCCGGGATAAGACTTTTATTTTACGAGCAGTACTTC | CASSDRPGPGIRLLFYEQYF
TRBJ1-1 | - | - | TRBV19 | TGTGCCAGTAGTATGGATTTAATAGGGACTGAAGCTTTCTTT | CASSMDLIGTEAFF
TRBJ2-1 | - | - | TRBV19 | TGTGCCAGTAGTATCTCTGGGTACGACTACAATGAGCAGTTCTTC | CASSISGYDYNEQFF
TRBJ1-1 | once | - | TRBV6-6 | TGTGCCAGCAGTTCAGGTTTCACTGAAGCTTTCTTT | CASSSGFTEAFF
TRBJ1-5 | - | TRBD1 | TRBV6-1 | TGTGCCAGCAGTTGGACAGGCGGGAGTCAGCCCCAGCATTTT | CASSWTGGSQPQHF
TRBJ2-2 | - | - | TRBV11-3 | TGTGCCAGCAGCAGCGGGAACACCGGGGAGCTGTTTTTT | CASSSGNTGELFF
TRBJ2-7 | - | TRBD2 | TRBV5-1 | TGCGCCAGCAGCTCTCGTTTACTAGCGGGAGAACCCTACGAGCAGTACTTC | CASSSRLLAGEPYEQYF
TRBJ1-5 | - | - | TRBV6-5 | TGTGCCAGCAGGTCCCAGGGGTTATGGCAGCCCCAGCATTTT | CASRSQGLWQPQHF
TRBJ2-1 | - | - | TRBV19 | TGTGCCAGTAGTATAGCCGGGACCAGTGACAATGAGCAGTTCTTC | CASSIAGTSDNEQFF
TRBJ2-6 | - | - | TRBV19 | TGTGCCAGTAGTATACCCTCCCGAGCCCAGACGTGGGGGGCCAACGTCCTGACTTTC | CASSIPSRAQTWGANVLTF
TRBJ2-7 | few | - | TRBV9 | TGTGCCAGCAGCGGCAACAGGGCCCACGAGCAGTACTTC | CASSGNRAHEQYF
TRBJ2-7 | - | - | TRBV4-3 | TGCGCCAGCAGCCAAGACCGGGCTAGCTACGAGCAGTACTTC | CASSQDRASYEQYF
TRBJ2-1 | - | - | TRBV6-1 | TGTGCCAGCAGTGAAGGGGCTTTGGCCTACAATGAGCAGTTCTTC | CASSEGALAYNEQFF
TRBJ1-2 | - | - | TRBV27 | TGTGCCAGCAGTTTAAAAGGGGTAGCTAACTATGGCTACACCTTC | CASSLKGVANYGYTF
TRBJ1-4 | - | - | TRBV18 | TGTGCCAGCTCCGGGACTGCAACTAATGAAAAACTGTTTTTT | CASSGTATNEKLFF
TRBJ2-3 | - | - | TRBV2 | TGTGCCAGCAGTGGCCCAGGAGGAGGGCATTTAGATACGCAGTATTTT | CASSGPGGGHLDTQYF
TRBJ2-3 | - | - | TRBV19 | TGTGCCAGTAGTATGGGAGTAGTCGGTACGCAGTATTTT | CASSMGVVGTQYF
TRBJ2-7 | - | - | TRBV23-1 | TGCGCCAGCAGTCAGGGGGTCGGCGGAACCGGCGGTAAAGAGCAGTACTTC | CASSQGVGGTGGKEQYF
TRBJ2-2 | - | - | TRBV21-1 | TGTGCCAGCAGCAACTCCCGGGACTGCAACGGGGAGCTGTTTTTT | CASSNSRDCNGELFF
TRBJ1-1 | - | - | TRBV6-1 | TGTGCCAGCAGTCGACATGCCGCCCCAGCTTTCTTT | CASSRHAAPAFF
TRBJ2-7 | - | TRBD2 | TRBV19 | TGTGCCAGTAGTCCCCTTTTCCCTAGCGGGGGTGTTTACGAGCAGTACTTC | CASSPLFPSGGVYEQYF
TRBJ2-7 | - | TRBD1 | TRBV5-4 | TGTGCCAGCAGACAGGGGACATCCTACGAGCAGTACTTC | CASRQGTSYEQYF
TRBJ2-7 | - | TRBD1 | TRBV6-1 | TGTGCCAGCAGTGGGCCAGATGACAGGGCTATAAGCTCCTACGAGCAGTACTTC | CASSGPDDRAISSYEQYF
TRBJ2-1 | - | - | TRBV5-1 | TGCGCCAGCAGCACCCATCTAGCGCCATCCTACAATGAGCAGTTCTTC | CASSTHLAPSYNEQFF
TRBJ1-6 | - | - | TRBV6-5 | TGTGCCAGCAGTTACGCAACTCCGGCTTCACCCCTCCACTTT | CASSYATPASPLHF